This TCR beta chain was observed in a study of T cell repertoires in cytomegalovirus infection. Turning to the study itself: Based on public TCR beta signatures, there were indications of CMV infection and of a matching HLA type.

In its sample, this clonotype was seen a few times. What it recognizes is unknown. The V gene's germline CDR1 is MDHEN and CDR2 SYDVKM. The CDR3 length is 12 residues. The ends lost 10 bases at V and 6 bases at J; junction bases unmatched: 3. TCRdb analysed the reads with MiXCR anew, one entry per CDR3 protein. The sample records roughly 500,000 distinct CDR3 sequences, around 10% being singletons. Study-level results: Summed frequency of public TCR beta families distinguished CMV carriers with the relevant HLA. There were HLA-C-restricted CMV-specific TCR beta clonotypes dominating the ex vivo response.

The sequence derives from a human donor in good health (CMV status not recorded). Some clones in this sample may be carry-over from other donors' samples. The sequenced sample consisted of PBMCs. The V gene is TRBV28, the J gene TRBJ2-3, with 11 nucleotides matching TRBD2. In DNA form, the CDR3 reads TGTGCCACCGGACTAGCGGGTGATACGCAGTATTTT. It codes for CATGLAGDTQYF.